This is a list of T cell receptor beta chains from one sample in a study of T cells in Graves' hyperthyroidism and ophthalmopathy. TCRdb analysed the multiplex PCR reads with MiXCR anew, one entry per CDR3 protein. The repertoire has 700,000 or so distinct CDR3 sequences, roughly 15% of them found once; the top ten carry approximately 8.4%. Sequencing was performed on blood. These receptors all stem from a man aged 18 to 35 with Graves' hyperthyroidism. The CDR3 runs from the conserved cysteine through the conserved F or W. Each record gives: clone size, D gene, J gene, V gene, CDR3 protein, CDR3 DNA. The D gene is left open where the match is weak. Part of the rows lack a size; the others show once, few, many or a class for expanded clones.

clone size: many
D gene: -
J gene: TRBJ1-1
V gene: TRBV10-3
CDR3 protein: CAISESGVRYTEAFF
CDR3 DNA: TGTGCCATCAGTGAGTCCGGGGTAAGGTACACTGAAGCTTTCTTT

clone size: -
D gene: TRBD2
J gene: TRBJ2-2
V gene: TRBV5-1
CDR3 protein: CASSLVSSGSSTGELFF
CDR3 DNA: TGCGCCAGCAGCTTGGTTTCTAGCGGGAGCTCCACCGGGGAGCTGTTTTTT

clone size: -
D gene: TRBD2
J gene: TRBJ2-1
V gene: TRBV6-1
CDR3 protein: CASSMGLAGAGEEQFF
CDR3 DNA: TGTGCCAGCAGTATGGGACTAGCGGGAGCAGGGGAGGAGCAGTTCTTC

clone size: many
D gene: -
J gene: TRBJ2-7
V gene: TRBV6-1
CDR3 protein: CASMSATYEQYF
CDR3 DNA: TGTGCCAGCATGTCGGCGACCTACGAGCAGTACTTC

clone size: -
D gene: TRBD2
J gene: TRBJ2-1
V gene: TRBV19
CDR3 protein: CASSIPGASGSSYNEQFF
CDR3 DNA: TGTGCCAGTAGTATCCCCGGGGCTAGCGGGAGCTCCTACAATGAGCAGTTCTTC

clone size: -
D gene: TRBD2
J gene: TRBJ2-1
V gene: TRBV7-9
CDR3 protein: CASVLAGNEQFF
CDR3 DNA: TGTGCCAGCGTACTAGCGGGGAATGAGCAGTTCTTC

clone size: few
D gene: TRBD1
J gene: TRBJ2-4
V gene: TRBV18
CDR3 protein: CASSPRDRGENIQYF
CDR3 DNA: TGTGCCAGCTCACCACGGGACAGGGGGGAAAACATTCAGTACTTC

clone size: many
D gene: -
J gene: TRBJ1-4
V gene: TRBV28
CDR3 protein: CASSFYREKLFF
CDR3 DNA: TGTGCCAGCAGCTTCTACAGAGAAAAACTGTTTTTT

clone size: -
D gene: TRBD2
J gene: TRBJ2-3
V gene: TRBV6-2/TRBV6-3
CDR3 protein: CASSYGTSGSVSTDTQYF
CDR3 DNA: TGTGCCAGCAGTTATGGGACTAGCGGGAGTGTGAGCACAGATACGCAGTATTTT

clone size: -
D gene: TRBD1
J gene: TRBJ1-2
V gene: TRBV7-3
CDR3 protein: CASSSGQVIMGYTF
CDR3 DNA: TGTGCCAGCAGCTCTGGACAGGTGATTATGGGCTACACCTTC

clone size: -
D gene: TRBD1
J gene: TRBJ2-1
V gene: TRBV27
CDR3 protein: CASSLILPGQGANNGQFF
CDR3 DNA: TGTGCCAGCAGTTTAATTCTTCCGGGACAGGGGGCGAACAATGGGCAGTTCTTC

clone size: many
D gene: -
J gene: TRBJ2-7
V gene: TRBV2
CDR3 protein: CASSEPPYEQYF
CDR3 DNA: TGTGCCAGCAGTGAACCTCCCTACGAGCAGTACTTC

clone size: many
D gene: TRBD1
J gene: TRBJ1-5
V gene: TRBV28
CDR3 protein: CATLGPGTGDNQPQHF
CDR3 DNA: TGTGCCACTCTTGGACCAGGGACAGGGGACAATCAGCCCCAGCATTTT

clone size: -
D gene: TRBD1
J gene: TRBJ2-7
V gene: TRBV29-1
CDR3 protein: CSVGQGFPYEQYF
CDR3 DNA: TGCAGCGTTGGACAGGGGTTCCCCTACGAGCAGTACTTC

clone size: many
D gene: -
J gene: TRBJ2-5
V gene: TRBV18
CDR3 protein: CASSPPLGETQYF
CDR3 DNA: TGTGCCAGCTCACCCCCCCTGGGGGAGACCCAGTACTTC

clone size: many
D gene: -
J gene: TRBJ2-7
V gene: TRBV20-1
CDR3 protein: CSAPAPYEQYF
CDR3 DNA: TGCAGTGCTCCGGCCCCCTACGAGCAGTACTTC

clone size: many
D gene: -
J gene: TRBJ1-2
V gene: TRBV19
CDR3 protein: CASSAWEFYGYTF
CDR3 DNA: TGTGCCAGTAGTGCATGGGAGTTCTATGGCTACACCTTC

clone size: many
D gene: -
J gene: TRBJ2-3
V gene: TRBV20-1
CDR3 protein: CSAQHRERQYF
CDR3 DNA: TGCAGTGCCCAGCATCGGGAGAGGCAGTATTTT

clone size: few
D gene: -
J gene: TRBJ2-7
V gene: TRBV12-5
CDR3 protein: CASGLGVYEQYF
CDR3 DNA: TGTGCTAGTGGTCTCGGGGTTTACGAGCAGTACTTC

clone size: few
D gene: -
J gene: TRBJ2-7
V gene: TRBV9
CDR3 protein: CASSVESDYEQYF
CDR3 DNA: TGTGCCAGCAGCGTAGAGTCGGACTACGAGCAGTACTTC

clone size: once
D gene: TRBD2
J gene: TRBJ2-3
V gene: TRBV9
CDR3 protein: CASSVVGLAGITDTQYF
CDR3 DNA: TGTGCCAGCAGCGTAGTCGGACTAGCGGGAATCACAGATACGCAGTATTTT

clone size: many
D gene: -
J gene: TRBJ1-1
V gene: TRBV28
CDR3 protein: CASSFPLTGPANMNTEAFF
CDR3 DNA: TGTGCCAGCAGTTTCCCCCTTACAGGGCCCGCCAACATGAACACTGAAGCTTTCTTT

clone size: -
D gene: -
J gene: TRBJ1-1
V gene: TRBV10-3
CDR3 protein: CAIREAPRAEAFF
CDR3 DNA: TGTGCCATCAGGGAGGCACCCCGGGCTGAAGCTTTCTTT

clone size: many
D gene: TRBD2
J gene: TRBJ2-1
V gene: TRBV28
CDR3 protein: CASRLAGGPRKNNEQFF
CDR3 DNA: TGTGCCAGCAGACTAGCGGGAGGTCCACGCAAAAACAATGAGCAGTTCTTC

clone size: many
D gene: -
J gene: TRBJ2-3
V gene: TRBV7-8
CDR3 protein: CASSLGTGFTDTQYF
CDR3 DNA: TGTGCCAGCAGCTTAGGCACAGGCTTCACAGATACGCAGTATTTT

clone size: many
D gene: TRBD1
J gene: TRBJ2-7
V gene: TRBV2
CDR3 protein: CASSVWDRFSYEQYF
CDR3 DNA: TGTGCCAGCAGTGTGTGGGACAGGTTCTCCTACGAGCAGTACTTC

clone size: many
D gene: TRBD2
J gene: TRBJ2-7
V gene: TRBV28
CDR3 protein: CASSHRTSGVSYEQYF
CDR3 DNA: TGTGCCAGCAGTCACCGGACTAGCGGGGTCTCCTACGAGCAGTACTTC